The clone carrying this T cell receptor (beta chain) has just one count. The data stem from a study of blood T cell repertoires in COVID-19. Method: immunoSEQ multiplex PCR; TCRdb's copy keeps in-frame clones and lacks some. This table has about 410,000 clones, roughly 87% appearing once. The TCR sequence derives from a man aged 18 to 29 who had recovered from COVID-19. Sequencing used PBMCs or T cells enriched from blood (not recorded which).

CDR3 sequence reads: CASTVTTPGANVLTF. The CDR3 nucleotides are TGTGCCAGTACCGTAACTACTCCTGGGGCCAACGTCCTGACTTTC. The V and J genes are TRBV19 and TRBJ2-6; the D is unclear. In germline, CDR1 is LNHDA, CDR2 SQIVND (reference sequence). Trimming stripped 7 bases from V and 2 bases from J, with 12 bases between. The CDR3 is 15 residues long.